This TCR beta chain was retrieved from a study of tumor-infiltrating lymphocytes in primary liver carcinoma. Study in general: Ages ranged from 30 to 69, with HCC or mixed HCC-cholangiocarcinoma. Broader study findings: Bulk unsorted samples prevented comparison of CD4+ and CD8+ repertoires. Overlap in tumor-adjacent and tumor-blood pairs fell below that of tumor region pairs. Tumor specimens were characterized by a significantly higher top-250-clone fraction than blood (p = 0.039).

With a constant-region primer, TCR beta cDNA was made from 400 to 550 ng of total RNA. Amplification in three nested multiplex PCR rounds with slightly modified ARM-PCR gave rise to TCR beta libraries. For roughly 10 cycles apiece, the opening two PCR rounds ran with TRBV1-TRBV30 forward primers and a C-beta reverse primer. TCRdb reprocessed the multiplex PCR reads with MiXCR, giving one entry per CDR3 protein. Of 300,000 to 400,000 distinct CDR3 sequences in the sample, 65% were seen once. Alongside blood RNA obtained from unsorted whole blood, germline DNA was also extracted. The V gene end was trimmed by 2 bases and the J gene end by 12 bases; junction bases not matched to a gene: 5. CDR1 and CDR2 (germline): GTSNPN, SVGIG (reference sequence). This CDR3 spans 12 amino acids. In regard to this clonotype: Its target is not known. As the CDR3 is not closed by the conserved phenylalanine or tryptophan, this likely results from a read error.

This TCR was recovered from a man aged 35 to 55 with primary liver carcinoma and hepatitis B virus infection. Specimen: peripheral blood. V and J are TRBV30 and TRBJ2-4, with 9 bases aligning to TRBD1. This CDR3 is CAWSRNRGHQYL. CDR3 bases: TGTGCCTGGAGTAGAAACAGGGGGCATCAGTACCTC.